This passage covers 32 T cell receptor beta chains from one sample sequenced in a study of cytomegalovirus exposure and HLA in healthy donors. This PCR relied on a set of 60 Vbeta primers and 13 Jbeta primers. TCRdb's copy holds only in-frame clones and misses some; the assay was immunoSEQ multiplex PCR. The sample has 150,000 or so clones, about 82% seen once. The sequencing sample was made of PBMCs. The receptors come from a woman between 18 and 29 years old in good health and CMV-seronegative.

DNA of the CDR3: TGTGCCAGCAGCCAGGACAGGGCCCAGCATTTT. Its protein is CASSQDRAQHF. The rearrangement uses TRBV6-1 and TRBJ1-5; TRBD1 agrees at 8 bases. The CDR3 extends over 11 amino acids. The junction had 3 bases not matched to a gene; V was cut back by 6 bases and J by 11 bases. Germline V lookup: CDR1 MNHNS, CDR2 SASEGT.

V is TRBV4-2 and J is TRBJ1-2, with D possibly TRBD1 on 5 matching bases. V lost 0 bases and J 4 bases, leaving 18 bases between the germline ends. Per germline, CDR1 LGHNA and CDR2 YNFKEQ. The CDR3 has 17 amino acids. The DNA of the CDR3 is TGTGCCAGCAGCCAAGACAGTTCGGCAGGAGGGGTCTATGGCTACACCTTC. It yields the protein CASSQDSSAGGVYGYTF.

This sequence joins TRBV11-2 and TRBJ2-4, with TRBD1 as a possible D gene (5 bases). V was clipped by 1 base and J by 8 bases, with 9 bases between them. The germline V gene has CDR1 SGHAT and CDR2 FQNNGV. The CDR3 consists of 13 residues. CDR3 amino acids: CASSLGGRYIQYF. DNA for the CDR3: TGTGCCAGCAGCTTAGGGGGCCGTTACATTCAGTACTTC.

The V call is TRBV6-1, the J call TRBJ2-3, with 10 positions matching TRBD2. The CDR3 loop spans 17 amino acids. Germline V lookup: CDR1 MNHNS, CDR2 SASEGT. J gave up 4 bases and V 1 base, and 8 bases lay outside the gene matches. The DNA for the CDR3 is TGTGCCAGCAGTGAAGTAGTTAGCGGGAGGTTTTCAGATACGCAGTATTTT. Translated: CASSEVVSGRFSDTQYF.

The chain couples TRBV5-6 to TRBJ1-5; 7 nucleotides align to TRBD1. Germline CDR1 reads SGHDT; CDR2 reads YYEEEE. This CDR3 has 14 amino acids. Losses at the gene ends were 4 bases for V and 7 bases for J; bases not matched to a gene: 8. For the CDR3, the DNA is TGTGCCAGCAGCCCAGGACAGGTTGACCAGCCCCAGCATTTT. Translated: CASSPGQVDQPQHF.

The V call is TRBV19, the J call TRBJ1-5; D is undetermined. Deletions cut 3 bases from V and 2 bases from J, with 14 bases between. The CDR3 spans 16 residues. Germline V gene sequence: CDR1 LNHDA, CDR2 SQIVND (reference sequence). CDR3 nucleotides: TGTGCCAGTAGTATGGGCCCGGGATCCGGCAATCAGCCCCAGCATTTT. It codes for CASSMGPGSGNQPQHF. Full variable domain (remainder filled in from reference TRBV19 and TRBJ1-5): DGGITQSPKYLFRKEGQNVTLSCEQNLNHDAMYWYRQDPGQGLRLIYYSQIVNDFQKGDIAEGYSVSREKKESFPLTVTSAQKNPTAFYLCASSMGPGSGNQPQHFGDGTRLSIL.

The chain carries TRBV5-1 and TRBJ1-1; 9 bases match TRBD1. Looked up from germline, CDR1 is SGHRS and CDR2 is YFSETQ. V trimming: 3 bases; J trimming: 4 bases; junction bases outside the gene matches: 4. This CDR3 comprises 14 residues. The CDR3 loop is CASSWGQGGTEAFF. The DNA of the CDR3 is TGCGCCAGCAGCTGGGGACAGGGAGGCACTGAAGCTTTCTTT.

The rearrangement links TRBV7-9 to TRBJ1-5; TRBD1 agrees at 8 bases. Losses at the gene ends were 4 bases for V and 10 bases for J; bases not matched to a gene: 12. This CDR3 comprises 15 residues. Per the germline V gene, CDR1 is SEHNR and CDR2 is FQNEAQ (reference sequence). CDR3 protein: CASSSPGQEEGPQHF. CDR3 coding DNA: TGTGCCAGCAGCTCTCCGGGACAGGAGGAGGGACCCCAGCATTTT.

This chain joins TRBV15 and TRBJ2-3, with 8 bases that match TRBD2. J gave up 5 bases and V 0 bases, and 10 bases lay outside the gene matches. This CDR3 spans 17 amino acids. From germline, CDR1 is LNHNV and CDR2 YYDKDF (reference sequence). The CDR3 is CATSRDPSGSAGDTQYF. DNA of the CDR3: TGTGCCACCAGCAGAGACCCCAGCGGGAGTGCTGGAGATACGCAGTATTTT.

V gene TRBV19 combines with J gene TRBJ1-1; D remains ambiguous. The CDR3 is 14 amino acids. V gave up 5 bases and J gave up 0 bases, with 10 bases separating them. The germline V gene has CDR1 LNHDA and CDR2 SQIVND (reference sequence). CDR3 sequence reads: CASSRGVLNTEAFF. In DNA, the CDR3 is TGTGCCAGTAGTCGAGGAGTTCTGAACACTGAAGCTTTCTTT.

This clone was recorded once. The V gene is TRBV7-2, the J gene TRBJ1-1, with D uncertain. The V end was cut by 2 bases, the J end by 5 bases, with 6 bases between. The CDR3 has 12 amino acids. In germline, CDR1 is SGHTA, CDR2 FQGNSA. The CDR3 loop reads CASSLIQTEAFF. CDR3 DNA sequence: TGTGCCAGCAGCTTAATCCAAACTGAAGCTTTCTTT.

This chain's CDR3 is CASSLWDNAFYEQYF. In nucleotides, the CDR3 is TGTGCCAGCAGTTTATGGGACAACGCCTTCTACGAGCAGTACTTC. V and J are TRBV28 and TRBJ2-7; possible D gene TRBD1, 5 bases. CDR3 length: 15 amino acids. CDR1 and CDR2 (germline): MDHEN, SYDVKM. Trimming removed 0 bases from V and 3 bases from J, with 12 bases in between.

The rearrangement uses TRBV28 and TRBJ2-3, with 12 bases fitting TRBD2. Germline V lookup: CDR1 MDHEN, CDR2 SYDVKM. The CDR3 totals 15 residues. Trimming at V came to 6 bases and at J to 3 bases, leaving 4 bases not matched to a gene. The CDR3 bases are TGTGCCAGCAGCCCGACTAGCGGGAGTACAGATACGCAGTATTTT. Its translation is CASSPTSGSTDTQYF.

This clone has a single count. The chain has TRBV5-4 and TRBJ2-5, with 8 positions matching TRBD2. Trimming took 1 base from V and 1 from J; bases not matched to a gene: 6. CDR3 length equals 16 residues. Germline-derived CDR1 and CDR2 are SGHNT and YYREEE (reference sequence). The CDR3 sequence is CASSLPGGRVQETQYF. CDR3 coding DNA: TGTGCCAGCAGCTTGCCGGGAGGGCGAGTCCAAGAGACCCAGTACTTC.

This chain links TRBV19 with TRBJ1-4, with 9 positions matching TRBD1. The CDR3 is 15 residues long. Trimming removed 5 bases from V and 8 bases from J; junction bases left unmatched: 9. Per the germline V gene, CDR1 is LNHDA and CDR2 is SQIVND (reference sequence). The CDR3 sequence: CASSRPTGGGEKLFF. The CDR3 DNA follows: TGTGCCAGTAGTCGTCCGACAGGGGGAGGCGAAAAACTGTTTTTT.

The genes are TRBV9 and TRBJ2-6; D is ambiguous. This CDR3 contains 13 residues. Trimming took off 6 bases at V and 2 bases at J, with 6 bases between the two ends. CDR1 is SGDLS, CDR2 YYNGEE, per germline. CDR3 bases: TGTGCCAGCAACAAAGCTGGGGCCAACGTCCTGACTTTC. It translates to CASNKAGANVLTF.

The chain employs TRBV10-3 and TRBJ2-7, with D tentatively TRBD2 (5 bases). The CDR3 sequence is 14 residues long. From germline, CDR1 is ENHRY and CDR2 SYGVKD. V was pared by 3 bases and J by 3 bases, with 12 bases between. The CDR3 loop reads CAISDYTSDYEQYF. DNA of the CDR3: TGTGCCATCAGTGACTATACTAGTGACTACGAGCAGTACTTC.

The rearrangement links TRBV15 to TRBJ2-2; D gene uncertain. The CDR3 sequence is 13 residues long. V gave up 1 base and J gave up 4 bases, with 4 bases separating them. Germline V CDR1 and CDR2: LNHNV, YYDKDF (reference sequence). Written as DNA, the CDR3 is TGTGCCACCAGCAGAGTATCCACCGGGGAGCTGTTTTTT. As protein: CATSRVSTGELFF.

This chain joins TRBV5-1 and TRBJ2-7, with 7 bases lining up with TRBD1. The CDR3 covers 15 residues. Trimming cost V 0 bases and J 0 bases; bases outside gene matches: 3. CDR1 is SGHRS and CDR2 is YFSETQ in the germline V gene. The CDR3 loop reads CASSLGGTVSYEQYF. CDR3 in DNA: TGCGCCAGCAGCTTGGGTGGGACAGTCTCCTACGAGCAGTACTTC.

The chain employs TRBV28 and TRBJ1-2; D is possibly TRBD1 (6 bases). CDR3 size: 16 residues. CDR1 and CDR2 from the germline V gene are MDHEN and SYDVKM. V shed 7 bases and J shed 6 bases, with 24 bases lying between them. The CDR3 DNA reads as TGTGCCAGCACTGTAGGGGCCTGGGGGGGGCGGAATGGCTACACCTTC. Translation: CASTVGAWGGRNGYTF.

The genes are TRBV19 and TRBJ1-1, with TRBD1 as a possible D gene (6 bases). Trimming stripped 7 bases from V and 1 base from J, with 13 bases between. Germline V gene sequence: CDR1 LNHDA, CDR2 SQIVND (reference sequence). This CDR3 has 14 amino acids. CDR3 loop: CASTTQGTNTEAFF. CDR3 bases: TGTGCCAGTACAACACAGGGAACGAACACTGAAGCTTTCTTT. Full variable domain (outside the CDR3, taken from reference TRBV19 and TRBJ1-1): DGGITQSPKYLFRKEGQNVTLSCEQNLNHDAMYWYRQDPGQGLRLIYYSQIVNDFQKGDIAEGYSVSREKKESFPLTVTSAQKNPTAFYLCASTTQGTNTEAFFGQGTRLTVV.

The chain combines TRBV11-3 with TRBJ2-1; 11 nucleotides match TRBD2. Germline trimming cut 5 bases from V and 3 bases from J; bases unmatched to any gene: 9. This CDR3 is built from 17 residues. The germline V gene has CDR1 SGHNT and CDR2 YENEEA. The CDR3 region is CASSIRTSGQIYNEQFF. In DNA form, the CDR3 reads TGTGCCAGCAGCATTCGGACTAGCGGGCAGATCTACAATGAGCAGTTCTTC.

This sequence joins TRBV7-2 and TRBJ2-1, with TRBD1 matching over 9 bases. The CDR3 runs 18 residues. V shed 0 bases, J shed 8 bases, and the junction held 14 bases outside the gene matches. Germline V gives CDR1 SGHTA, CDR2 FQGNSA. CDR3 residues: CASSLAALGDRASYEQFF. Here the CDR3 DNA reads TGTGCCAGCAGCTTAGCGGCTCTTGGGGACAGGGCTAGCTATGAGCAGTTCTTC.

The chain uses TRBV13 and TRBJ2-5, with D unresolved. The end of the DNA aligns better with TRBJ2-7, so the J call may be wrong. This CDR3 region has 11 residues. Germline loops: CDR1 PRHDT, CDR2 FYEKMQ (reference sequence). CDR3 nucleotides: TGTGCCAGCAGCTTAAACGCCGAGCAGTACTTC. Amino acids: CASSLNAEQYF.

J is TRBJ2-3 and V is TRBV18; 8 bases line up with TRBD2. Germline V gene sequence: CDR1 KGHSH, CDR2 LQKENI. This CDR3 has 15 amino acids. V shed 5 bases and J 5 bases; nucleotides not matched to a gene: 9. CDR3 residues: CASSAHGRAVDTQYF. In DNA, the CDR3 is TGTGCCAGCTCAGCCCACGGGAGGGCAGTAGATACGCAGTATTTT. Filled out from reference TRBV18 and TRBJ2-3, the complete variable domain reads NAGVMQNPRHLVRRRGQEARLRCSPMKGHSHVYWYRQLPEEGLKFMVYLQKENIIDESGMPKERFSAEFPKEGPSILRIQQVVRGDSAAYFCASSAHGRAVDTQYFGPGTRLTVL.

V is TRBV7-2 and J is TRBJ1-4; D is ambiguous. Per germline, CDR1 SGHTA and CDR2 FQGNSA. The CDR3 loop spans 17 amino acids. Trimming took off 1 base at V and 6 bases at J, with 18 bases between the two ends. CDR3 in DNA: TGTGCCAGCAGCTTAGGAACAGTGGGTACAGCCGATGAAAAACTGTTTTTT. It encodes CASSLGTVGTADEKLFF.

In DNA form, the CDR3 reads TGTGCCAGCACCACTAGCGAGGGAGGGGGGATTAGAAGCAATGAGCAGTTCTTC. The encoded protein is CASTTSEGGGIRSNEQFF. This chain links TRBV28 with TRBJ2-1; TRBD2 might be the D (7 bases). The CDR3 has 18 residues. Germline V gene lookup returns CDR1 MDHEN and CDR2 SYDVKM. Between the trimmed V and J ends, which lost 7 bases and 6 bases, there was a span of 28 bases. The full variable domain, rest sourced from reference TRBV28 and TRBJ2-1, is DVKVTQSSRYLVKRTGEKVFLECVQDMDHENMFWYRQDPGLGLRLIYFSYDVKMKEKGDIPEGYSVSREKKERFSLILESASTNQTSMYLCASTTSEGGGIRSNEQFFGPGTRLTVL.

The chain recombines TRBV12-5 with TRBJ2-7; no clear D. The germline V gene has CDR1 LGHNT and CDR2 FRNRAP. The CDR3 has 16 residues. Trimming shortened V by 0 bases and J by 3 bases, and 15 bases separated the two germline ends. In DNA form, the CDR3 reads TGTGCTAGTGGTTTGGTTTCTTACATCCTCTGCTACGAGCAGTACTTC. Its protein product is CASGLVSYILCYEQYF. The whole variable domain, remainder taken from reference TRBV12-5 and TRBJ2-7, is DARVTQTPRHKVTEMGQEVTMRCQPILGHNTVFWYRQTMMQGLELLAYFRNRAPLDDSGMPKDRFSAEMPDATLATLKIQPSEPRDSAVYFCASGLVSYILCYEQYFGPGTRLTVT.

This chain connects TRBV30 to TRBJ1-1; D remains ambiguous. This CDR3 spans 14 amino acids. Germline V gene lookup returns CDR1 GTSNPN and CDR2 SVGIG (reference sequence). V lost 0 bases and J lost 5, with 13 bases in between. The chain's CDR3 is CAWSVRDVRTEAFF. CDR3 sequence (DNA): TGTGCCTGGAGTGTACGCGACGTGAGGACTGAAGCTTTCTTT. The full variable domain, with the rest looked up from reference TRBV30 and TRBJ1-1, is SQTIHQWPATLVQPVGSPLSLECTVEGTSNPNLYWYRQAAGRGLQLLFYSVGIGQISSEVPQNLSASRPQDRQFILSSKKLLLSDSGFYLCAWSVRDVRTEAFFGQGTRLTVV.

This clone was recorded once. The CDR3 loop reads CAISESTNRGSGANVLTF. The DNA for the CDR3 is TGTGCCATCAGTGAGTCGACCAACCGGGGCTCTGGGGCCAACGTCCTGACTTTC. The chain carries TRBV10-3 and TRBJ2-6; D might be TRBD2 (5 bases). This CDR3 comprises 18 residues. Trimming stripped 0 bases from V and 0 bases from J, with 12 bases between. Looked up from germline, CDR1 is ENHRY and CDR2 is SYGVKD.

CDR3 bases: TGTGCCAGCAGCCTCCGGACTAGCGGGAGGGCCTGGTCAGATACGCAGTATTTT. It yields the protein CASSLRTSGRAWSDTQYF. The V and J genes are TRBV7-2 and TRBJ2-3, with 15 bases aligning to TRBD2. Germline CDR1 SGHTA, CDR2 FQGNSA. The CDR3 runs 18 residues. The V gene end was trimmed by 5 bases and the J gene end by 4 bases; junction bases not matched to a gene: 10.

This clone has just a few counts. This chain uses TRBV7-9 with TRBJ2-5, with D unresolved. V lost 2 bases and J 5 bases, leaving 9 bases between the germline ends. CDR1 and CDR2 from the germline V gene are SEHNR and FQNEAQ (reference sequence). CDR3 length: 13 residues. Written as DNA, the CDR3 is TGTGCCAGCAGCTTACATGAGCCTGAGACCCAGTACTTC. It specifies CASSLHEPETQYF.